The clone carrying this TCR beta chain has only a few counts. The antigen remains unidentified. This specimen comes from a study of early T cells in non-severe SARS-CoV-2 infection. Study background: Sequenced bulk RNA came from whole blood that was unsorted, and chains were unpaired. Overall study results and limits: Private and CD4 specificities were missed by VDJdb matching, skewed to anti-spike CD8.

Germline V CDR1 and CDR2: DFQATT, SNEGSKA (reference sequence). The CDR3 totals 14 residues. Trimming shortened V by 2 bases and J by 4 bases, and 14 bases separated the two germline ends. Unique molecular identifiers were added to individual cDNA molecules. TCRdb processed the 5' RACE reads anew with MiXCR; each CDR3 protein has one entry. The sample carries 28,000 or so distinct CDR3 sequences, 5.3% recorded once. The specimen was whole blood. This chain uses TRBV20-1 with TRBJ2-5; D may correspond to TRBD1 or TRBD2 (6 bases each). The TCR sequence derives from an adult who was a healthcare worker with PCR-confirmed SARS-CoV-2 infection or an uninfected control (not recorded which). For the CDR3, the DNA is TGCAGTGCTAGATTTCGGGGGCGCCTAGAGACCCAGTACTTC. This gives the protein CSARFRGRLETQYF.